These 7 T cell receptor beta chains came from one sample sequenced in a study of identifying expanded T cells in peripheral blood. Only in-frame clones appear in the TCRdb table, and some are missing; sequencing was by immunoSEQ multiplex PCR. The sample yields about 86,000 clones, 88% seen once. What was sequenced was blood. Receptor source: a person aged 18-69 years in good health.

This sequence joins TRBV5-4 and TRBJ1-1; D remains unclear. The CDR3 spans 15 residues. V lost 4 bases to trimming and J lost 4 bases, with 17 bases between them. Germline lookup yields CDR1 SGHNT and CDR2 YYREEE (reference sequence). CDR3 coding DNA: TGTGCCAGCAGCCTCTACTCTTCACTTGGCACTGAAGCTTTCTTT. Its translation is CASSLYSSLGTEAFF. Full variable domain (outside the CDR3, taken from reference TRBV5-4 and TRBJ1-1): ETGVTQSPTHLIKTRGQQVTLRCSSQSGHNTVSWYQQALGQGPQFIFQYYREEENGRGNFPPRFSGLQFPNYSSELNVNALELDDSALYLCASSLYSSLGTEAFFGQGTRLTVV.

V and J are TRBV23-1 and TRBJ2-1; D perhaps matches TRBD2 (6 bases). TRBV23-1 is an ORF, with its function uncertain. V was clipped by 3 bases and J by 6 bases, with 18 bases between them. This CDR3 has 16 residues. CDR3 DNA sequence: TGCGCCAGCAGTCAGCACCCCGTGATTAGCGGCAATGAGCAGTTCTTC. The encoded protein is CASSQHPVISGNEQFF.

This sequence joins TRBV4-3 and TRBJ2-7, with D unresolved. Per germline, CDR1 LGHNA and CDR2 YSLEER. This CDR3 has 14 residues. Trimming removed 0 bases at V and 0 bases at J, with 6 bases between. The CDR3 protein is CASSQDRRSYEQYF. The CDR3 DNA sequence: TGCGCCAGCAGCCAAGACAGGCGCTCCTACGAGCAGTACTTC.

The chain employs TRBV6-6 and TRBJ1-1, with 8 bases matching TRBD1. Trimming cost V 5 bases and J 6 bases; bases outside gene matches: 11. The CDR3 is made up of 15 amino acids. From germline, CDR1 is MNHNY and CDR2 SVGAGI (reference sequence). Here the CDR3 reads CASSDVTGEGAEAFF. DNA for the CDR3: TGTGCCAGCAGTGACGTGACAGGGGAGGGGGCTGAAGCTTTCTTT.

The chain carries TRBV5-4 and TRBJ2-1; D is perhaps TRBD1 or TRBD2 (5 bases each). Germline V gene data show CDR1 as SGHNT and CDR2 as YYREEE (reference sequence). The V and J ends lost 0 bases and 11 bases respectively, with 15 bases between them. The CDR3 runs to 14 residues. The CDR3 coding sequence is TGTGCCAGCAGCTTGGCCGGGGCTAGATCTAAGCAGTTCTTC. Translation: CASSLAGARSKQFF.

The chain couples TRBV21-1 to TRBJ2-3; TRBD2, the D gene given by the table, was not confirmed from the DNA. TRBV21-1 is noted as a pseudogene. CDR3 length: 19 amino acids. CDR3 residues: CASSKERVGRAHLTDTQYF. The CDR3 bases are TGTGCCAGCAGCAAAGAGAGGGTGGGGAGAGCACACCTCACAGATACGCAGTATTTT.

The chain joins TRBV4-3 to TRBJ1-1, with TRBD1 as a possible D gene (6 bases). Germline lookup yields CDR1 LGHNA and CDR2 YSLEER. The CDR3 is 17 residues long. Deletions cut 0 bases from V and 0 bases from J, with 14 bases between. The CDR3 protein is CASSQEVAGQLNTEAFF. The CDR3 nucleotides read TGCGCCAGCAGCCAAGAAGTGGCCGGACAGTTGAACACTGAAGCTTTCTTT.